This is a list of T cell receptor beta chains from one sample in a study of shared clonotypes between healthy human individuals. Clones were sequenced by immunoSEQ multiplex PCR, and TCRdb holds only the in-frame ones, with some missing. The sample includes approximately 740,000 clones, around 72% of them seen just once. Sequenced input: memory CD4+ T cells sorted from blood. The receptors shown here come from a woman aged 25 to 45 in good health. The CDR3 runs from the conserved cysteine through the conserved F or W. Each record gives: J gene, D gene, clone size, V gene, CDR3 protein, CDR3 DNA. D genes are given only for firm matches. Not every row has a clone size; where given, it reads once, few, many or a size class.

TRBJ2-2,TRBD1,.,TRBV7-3,CASSSGDRAGGELFF,TGTGCCAGCAGCTCCGGAGACAGGGCCGGCGGGGAGCTGTTTTTT
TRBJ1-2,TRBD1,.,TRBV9,CASSPRTTGEDYTF,TGTGCCAGCAGCCCACGAACGACAGGGGAGGACTACACCTTC
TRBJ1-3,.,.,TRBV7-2,CASSPYSQPGNTIYF,TGTGCCAGCAGCCCGTACAGCCAGCCTGGAAACACCATATATTTT
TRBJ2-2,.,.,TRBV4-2,CASSQVGQGWNTGELFF,TGTGCCAGCAGCCAAGTCGGGCAGGGGTGGAACACCGGGGAGCTGTTTTTT
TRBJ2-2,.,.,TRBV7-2,CASSLSGTANTGELFF,TGTGCCAGCAGCCTGTCCGGGACGGCCAACACCGGGGAGCTGTTTTTT
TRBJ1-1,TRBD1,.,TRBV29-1,CSVDGDRYTEAFF,TGCAGCGTTGATGGGGACAGATACACTGAAGCTTTCTTT
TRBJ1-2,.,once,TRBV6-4,CASRTLSGGRSGYTF,TGTGCCAGCAGGACTCTCAGTGGGGGAAGAAGTGGCTACACCTTC
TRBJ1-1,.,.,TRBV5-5,CASSLLRQILNTEAFF,TGTGCCAGCAGCTTGCTGCGACAGATCTTGAACACTGAAGCTTTCTTT
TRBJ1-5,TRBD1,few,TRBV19,CASGTTGGHQPQHF,TGTGCCAGTGGAACTACAGGGGGGCATCAGCCCCAGCATTTT
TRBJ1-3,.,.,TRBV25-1,CASSDMSSPQGSGNTIYF,TGTGCCAGCAGTGACATGTCCTCGCCCCAGGGCTCTGGAAACACCATATATTTT